This T cell receptor (beta chain) was identified during a study of shared clonotypes between healthy human individuals. Study-wide context: Per donor, three plates held CD4 naive cells, three held CD4 memory, two held CD8 naive and one held CD8 memory.

The V end lost 1 base, the J end lost 6 bases, and 25 bases lay between the germline ends. The CDR3 consists of 18 residues. Germline V gene lookup returns CDR1 SNHLY and CDR2 FYNNEI. Splitting of each subset's genomic DNA was done evenly across several immunoSEQ plates. TCRdb's copy holds only in-frame clones and misses some; the assay was immunoSEQ multiplex PCR. Seen here are hundreds of thousands of clones, 96% observed once, and the top ten hold 0.32%. Comment on this clone: Its target is unknown.

Study observations and caveats: Owing to a small donor count, the genetic and exposure-history diversity represented was limited. Naive subsets usually exceeded memory subsets in estimated richness.

The source of this sequence is a young man in good health. The chain couples TRBV2 to TRBJ2-7; D perhaps matches TRBD2 (9 bases). Sequenced: memory CD8+ T cells sorted from blood. Subset here: CD45RO+ cells pooled with CCR7-negative TemRA cells. The CDR3 sequence is CASSEGGGRAGGQGEQYF. The CDR3 DNA follows: TGTGCCAGCAGTGAAGGGGGGGGGCGAGCGGGAGGACAGGGCGAGCAGTACTTC.